This TCR beta chain was profiled in a study of blood T cell repertoires in COVID-19. On the study more broadly: Italy, Spain and the United States were the sources of the convalescent and acute COVID-19 samples. PBMCs, B-cell-depleted T cells, or T cells were the source of the cDNA or gDNA that made up the material.

Germline lookup yields CDR1 SGHRS and CDR2 YFSETQ. The CDR3 spans 15 residues. V was shortened by 6 bases and J by 1 base, with 16 bases between the two germline ends. Methods used by the authors: Counts of nucleated cells, estimated from reference gene primer amplification, were obtained. Assay: immunoSEQ multiplex PCR; the TCRdb copy retains only in-frame clones and omits some. V, J and clone size were drawn from that table, and D and trimming were deduced from the DNA. The table lists over 150,000 clones, 90% to 95% of them singletons. This clonotype was obtained from a man over 45 with acute or convalescent COVID-19. The sample taken for sequencing was peripheral blood. V is TRBV5-1 and J is TRBJ2-5; D is undetermined. The CDR3 loop reads CASNRQNRVQETQYF. The CDR3 DNA reads as TGCGCCAGCAACCGTCAAAACCGGGTCCAAGAGACCCAGTACTTC.